A single T cell receptor beta chain is shown here with its context. The target antigen is unknown. Sequenced by immunoSEQ multiplex PCR; TCRdb stores in-frame clones only, minus some. This sample has about 140,000 clones, with about 90% found just once. This sample is drawn from a study of T cell responses to AZD1222 COVID-19 vaccine. Findings of the study overall: In the spike-specific TCR repertoire, nearly half reportedly target unmutated variant regions.

The CDR3 has 11 residues. Trimming cost V 3 bases and J 6 bases, with 5 bases left between them. Germline V gene lookup returns CDR1 LGHDT and CDR2 YNNKEL (reference sequence). The source material was peripheral blood, sampled on day 0 of AZD1222 vaccination. The TCR comes from an adult in good health. The chain is built from TRBV3-1 (or the pseudogene TRBV3-2) and TRBJ1-1; D is unclear. In nucleotides, the CDR3 is TGTGCCAGCAGCCAGGGGTCTGAAGCTTTCTTT. As protein: CASSQGSEAFF.